Listed below are T cell receptor beta chains from one sample, sequenced in a study of shared T cell receptors in the human thymus. This table comes from immunoSEQ multiplex PCR, and its TCRdb copy is limited to in-frame clones, with some not included. The sample lists roughly 710,000 clones, approximately 85% occurring once. These same records also appear under a second study, on human thymus T cells.

Input material: thymocytes. The receptors come from a girl under three years old with a congenital heart defect. Each CDR3 is given with its conserved first and last residue. D genes are given only for firm matches. Clone sizes are given selectively: once, few, many, or a class where the clone is expanded.

>TRBJ1-5|NA|TRBV28|NA
TGTGCCAGCAGTTTAGGGGGCCCCCCCGGCCAGCCCCAGCATTTT
CASSLGGPPGQPQHF
>TRBJ2-1|TRBD2|TRBV4-3|NA
TGCGCCAGCAGCCTTAAGCGGGGGGGCATATATAATGAGCAGTTCTTC
CASSLKRGGIYNEQFF
>TRBJ1-5|TRBD1|TRBV30|NA
TGTGCCTGGAGTGCATCCGGGACAGGGTCCGATCAGCCCCAGCATTTT
CAWSASGTGSDQPQHF
>TRBJ1-5|NA|TRBV7-8|NA
TGTGCCAGCAGCCCAGGGAAGCCAAATCAGCCCCAGCATTTT
CASSPGKPNQPQHF
>TRBJ2-4|NA|TRBV5-1|NA
TGCGCCAGCAGCTTTGTTGGGGAGGACGAAAACATTCAGTACTTC
CASSFVGEDENIQYF
>TRBJ2-3|NA|TRBV18|once
TGTGCCAGCTCACCGAGGGCCCTTCTTTTAAGGACAGTATCCACAGATACGCAGTATTTT
CASSPRALLLRTVSTDTQYF
>TRBJ1-2|NA|TRBV7-2|NA
TGTGCCAGCAGCTTGGGCGGGGGGGCTTGTAATGGCTACACCTTC
CASSLGGGACNGYTF
>TRBJ1-6|TRBD1|TRBV11-2|NA
TGTGCCAGCAGCTTAGCGAAGGGACAGGGGCGATCACCCCTCCACTTT
CASSLAKGQGRSPLHF
>TRBJ1-1|NA|TRBV5-1|NA
TGCGCCAGCAGCTTGGGAGGGAGGACTGAAGCTTTCTTT
CASSLGGRTEAFF
>TRBJ1-2|NA|TRBV7-9|NA
TGTGCCAGCAGCTTGGGGCATCCCTATGGCTACACCTTC
CASSLGHPYGYTF
>TRBJ2-7|TRBD1|TRBV4-1|few
TGCGCCAGCAGCCAAGAACGACAGGGTATCTACGAGCAGTACTTC
CASSQERQGIYEQYF
>TRBJ1-6|NA|TRBV6-5|NA
TGTGCCTCTGCCTTAAGGGGCGGCCGAGGCTCACCCCTCCACTTT
CASALRGGRGSPLHF
>TRBJ2-1|TRBD2|TRBV27|NA
TGTGCCAGCAGTTTATCTTCGAGCGGGAGCTCCTACAATGAGCAGTTCTTC
CASSLSSSGSSYNEQFF
>TRBJ1-3|NA|TRBV5-4|NA
TGTGCCAGCAGCTCAGACCGGGACTTTCCAGGAAACACCATATATTTT
CASSSDRDFPGNTIYF
>TRBJ1-2|NA|TRBV30|NA
TGTGCCTGGAGTGTACAGTGGGACACCACTAACTATGGCTACACCTTC
CAWSVQWDTTNYGYTF
>TRBJ1-2|TRBD1|TRBV18|NA
TGTGCCAGCTCACCGGTAAACCTGACAGGGGTATATGGCTACACCTTC
CASSPVNLTGVYGYTF
>TRBJ1-3|TRBD1|TRBV2|NA
TGTGCCAGCAGTGGGGACAGGGAAAGGGGAAACACCATATATTTT
CASSGDRERGNTIYF
>TRBJ1-5|NA|TRBV5-4|NA
TGTGCCAGCAGCCTGGACAGTAGCAATCAGCCCCAGCATTTT
CASSLDSSNQPQHF
>TRBJ1-2|TRBD1|TRBV4-3|NA
TGCGCCAGCAGCCAAGATTTTGGTGGGGACAGGGGCGATAGCTATGGCTACACCTTC
CASSQDFGGDRGDSYGYTF
>TRBJ1-2|NA|TRBV6-5|NA
TGTGCCAGCAGCCCCCGGACAGAGCCCCATGGCTACACCTTC
CASSPRTEPHGYTF
>TRBJ2-4|NA|TRBV11-2|few
TGTGCCAGCAGCTTAGGAGGCCATATAGCCAAAAACATTCAGTACTTC
CASSLGGHIAKNIQYF
>TRBJ2-2|TRBD1|TRBV13|once
TGTGCCAGCAGCGGCGGGGACAGGAAAAACACCGGGGAGCTGTTTTTT
CASSGGDRKNTGELFF
>TRBJ2-3|NA|TRBV10-3|NA
TGTGCCATCAGTGAGTCACAGGGCAAGGATACGCAGTATTTT
CAISESQGKDTQYF
>TRBJ1-3|NA|TRBV9|NA
TGTGCCAGCAGCCCCTACGGTATCTGCTGTCCGCTGCGTGACACCATATATTTT
CASSPYGICCPLRDTIYF
>TRBJ1-1|TRBD1|TRBV5-1|NA
TGCGCCAGCAGCATTGGGAGGGACAGGGCTCTTGAGGACACTGAAGCTTTCTTT
CASSIGRDRALEDTEAFF
>TRBJ1-6|NA|TRBV11-2|NA
TGTGCCAGCAGCCGTTCGGCGGTGCTTGGTCGGATCGTGTCACCCCTCCACTTT
CASSRSAVLGRIVSPLHF
>TRBJ2-7|TRBD1|TRBV6-1|NA
TGTGCCAGCAGTGAAAGTGGACAGGGGGCTAGGGTGCAGTACTTC
CASSESGQGARVQYF
>TRBJ1-6|TRBD1|TRBV2|NA
TGTGCCAGCAGTGATCCCACAGGGGGCCTTAATTCACCCCTCCACTTT
CASSDPTGGLNSPLHF
>TRBJ1-1|TRBD1|TRBV27|few
TGTGCCAGCAGTTTACGCCCACAGGGGTTGAACACTGAAGCTTTCTTT
CASSLRPQGLNTEAFF
>TRBJ2-4|TRBD1|TRBV29-1|NA
TGCAGCGTCACCCGGGACAGGGGCAAAGCCAAAAACATTCAGTACTTC
CSVTRDRGKAKNIQYF
>TRBJ2-1|NA|TRBV7-9|NA
TGTGCCAGCAGCTTAGTCGGCCAGGGCGGCTACAATGAGCAGTTCTTC
CASSLVGQGGYNEQFF
>TRBJ2-7|TRBD1|TRBV6-1|NA
TGTGCCAGTCGGGCAGGGGGCTACGAGCAGTACTTC
CASRAGGYEQYF
>TRBJ2-1|NA|TRBV4-3|NA
TGCGCCAGCAGCCCCGCTCTACCGAATGACAATGAGCAGTTCTTC
CASSPALPNDNEQFF
>TRBJ1-2|NA|TRBV28|once
TGTGCCAGCAGTTTACGGGGATATGGCTACACCTTC
CASSLRGYGYTF
>TRBJ1-2|TRBD1|TRBV14|NA
TGTGCCAGCAGCCCCGCCCGGGACAGGGGACCCTACTTC
CASSPARDRGPYF
>TRBJ2-2|NA|TRBV7-2|NA
TGTGCCAGCAGCTTACTAGGACTGAACACCGGGGAGCTGTTTTTT
CASSLLGLNTGELFF
>TRBJ2-2|TRBD1|TRBV30|NA
TGTGCCTGGAGTGAGGCCCCCGCGGACAGGGTGTCAACCGGGGAGCTGTTTTTT
CAWSEAPADRVSTGELFF
>TRBJ2-3|TRBD2|TRBV9|NA
TGTGCCAGCAGGGGCGGAGCGGGGGGGCTGACAGATACGCAGTATTTT
CASRGGAGGLTDTQYF
>TRBJ1-1|TRBD1|TRBV19|NA
TGTGCCAGTAGTGCGACAGGGGGGAGTGACACTGAAGCTTTCTTT
CASSATGGSDTEAFF
>TRBJ1-2|NA|TRBV6-1|NA
TGTGCCAGCAACAGGGAAAGTGTCGCTGGCTACACCTTC
CASNRESVAGYTF
>TRBJ1-5|NA|TRBV28|NA
TGTGCCACCACGGGATGGGGAGGAGGGACTCAGCCCCAGCATTTT
CATTGWGGGTQPQHF
>TRBJ1-5|NA|TRBV4-3|NA
TGCGCCAGCAGCCAAGTGTTCGGGGGTGGGCAGCCCCAGCATTTT
CASSQVFGGGQPQHF
>TRBJ2-1|NA|TRBV18|NA
TGTGCCAGCTCCCGCGGGGGCAGATACAATGAGCAGTTCTTC
CASSRGGRYNEQFF
>TRBJ1-3|TRBD1|TRBV27|NA
TGTGCCAGCAGTGATTTCCCGGGACAGCCCTCTGGAAACACCATATATTTT
CASSDFPGQPSGNTIYF
>TRBJ2-7|NA|TRBV14|NA
TGTGCCAGCAGCCAAGCCGGTCCAAGAAGCTCCTACGAGCAGTACTTC
CASSQAGPRSSYEQYF